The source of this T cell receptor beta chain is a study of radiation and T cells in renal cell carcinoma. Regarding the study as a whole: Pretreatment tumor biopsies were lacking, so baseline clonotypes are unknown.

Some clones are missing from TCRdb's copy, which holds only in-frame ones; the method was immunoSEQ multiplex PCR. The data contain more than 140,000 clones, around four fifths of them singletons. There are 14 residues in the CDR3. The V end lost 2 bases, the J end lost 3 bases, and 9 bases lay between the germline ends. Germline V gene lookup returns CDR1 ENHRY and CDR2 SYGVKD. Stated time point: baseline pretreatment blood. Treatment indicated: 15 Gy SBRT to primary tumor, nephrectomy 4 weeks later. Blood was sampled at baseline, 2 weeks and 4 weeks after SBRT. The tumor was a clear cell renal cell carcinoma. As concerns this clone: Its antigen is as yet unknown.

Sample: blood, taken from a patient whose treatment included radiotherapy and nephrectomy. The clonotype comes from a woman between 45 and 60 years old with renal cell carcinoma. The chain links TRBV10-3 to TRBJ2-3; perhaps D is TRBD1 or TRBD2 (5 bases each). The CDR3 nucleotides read TGTGCCATCAGTGAGGGGGGTCAAACAGATACGCAGTATTTT. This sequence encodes CAISEGGQTDTQYF.